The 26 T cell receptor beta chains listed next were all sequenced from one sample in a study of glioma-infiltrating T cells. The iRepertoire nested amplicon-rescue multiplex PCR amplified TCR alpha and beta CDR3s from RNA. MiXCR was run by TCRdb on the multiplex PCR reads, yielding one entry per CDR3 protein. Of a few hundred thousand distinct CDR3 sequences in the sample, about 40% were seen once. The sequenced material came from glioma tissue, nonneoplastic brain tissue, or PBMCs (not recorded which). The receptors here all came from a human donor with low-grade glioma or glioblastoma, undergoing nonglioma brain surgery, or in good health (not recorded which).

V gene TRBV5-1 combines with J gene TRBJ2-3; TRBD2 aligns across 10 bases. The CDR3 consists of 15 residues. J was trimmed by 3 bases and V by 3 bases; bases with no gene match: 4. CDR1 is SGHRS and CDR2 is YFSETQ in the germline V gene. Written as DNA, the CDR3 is TGCGCCAGCAGCTCCGGACTAGCGGAGACAGATACGCAGTATTTT. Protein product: CASSSGLAETDTQYF. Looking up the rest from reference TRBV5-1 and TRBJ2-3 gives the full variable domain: KAGVTQTPRYLIKTRGQQVTLSCSPISGHRSVSWYQQTPGQGLQFLFEYFSETQRNKGNFPGRFSGRQFSNSRSEMNVSTLELGDSALYLCASSSGLAETDTQYFGPGTRLTVL.

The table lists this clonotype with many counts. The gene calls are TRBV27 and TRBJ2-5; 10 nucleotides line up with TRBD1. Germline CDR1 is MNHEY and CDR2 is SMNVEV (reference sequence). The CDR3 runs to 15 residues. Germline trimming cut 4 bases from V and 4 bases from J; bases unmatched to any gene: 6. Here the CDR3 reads CASSSRDRGRETQYF. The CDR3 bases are TGTGCCAGCAGTTCCCGGGACAGGGGACGAGAGACCCAGTACTTC.

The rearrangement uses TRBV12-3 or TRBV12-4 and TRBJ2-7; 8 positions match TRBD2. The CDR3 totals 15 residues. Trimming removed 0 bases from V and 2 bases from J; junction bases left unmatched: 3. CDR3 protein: CASSLATSAPYEQYF. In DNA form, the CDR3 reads TGTGCCAGCAGTTTAGCGACTAGCGCTCCCTACGAGCAGTACTTC.

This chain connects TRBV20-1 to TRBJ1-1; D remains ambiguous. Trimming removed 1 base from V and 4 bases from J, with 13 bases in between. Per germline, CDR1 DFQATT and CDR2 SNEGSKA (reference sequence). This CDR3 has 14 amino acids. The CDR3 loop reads CSARGAHRTTEAFF. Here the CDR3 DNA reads TGCAGTGCTAGAGGGGCCCATCGAACCACTGAAGCTTTCTTT.

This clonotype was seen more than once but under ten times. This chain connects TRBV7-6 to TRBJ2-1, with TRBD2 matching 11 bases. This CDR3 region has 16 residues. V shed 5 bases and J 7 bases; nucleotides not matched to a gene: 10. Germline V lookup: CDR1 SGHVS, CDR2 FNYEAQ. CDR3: CASSDLLAGAGNEQFF. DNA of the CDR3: TGTGCCAGCAGCGACCTACTAGCGGGAGCCGGGAATGAGCAGTTCTTC.

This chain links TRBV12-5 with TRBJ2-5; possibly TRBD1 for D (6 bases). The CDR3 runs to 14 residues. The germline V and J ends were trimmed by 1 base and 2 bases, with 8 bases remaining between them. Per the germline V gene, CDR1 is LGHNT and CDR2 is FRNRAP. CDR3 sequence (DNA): TGTGCTAGTGGTTTGGGAGGACAGCAAGAGACCCAGTACTTC. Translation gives CASGLGGQQETQYF.

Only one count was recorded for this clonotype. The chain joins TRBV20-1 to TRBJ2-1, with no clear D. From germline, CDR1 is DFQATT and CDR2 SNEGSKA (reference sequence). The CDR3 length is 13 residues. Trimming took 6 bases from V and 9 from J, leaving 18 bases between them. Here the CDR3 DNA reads TGCAGTGCCCCTTTCTTGGGTTGGACTGAGCAGTTCTTC. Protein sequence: CSAPFLGWTEQFF.

Written as DNA, the CDR3 is TGTGCCAGCAGTTACAAGCCGGGACTAGCGGGAGTCGAGCAGTACTTC. Amino acid sequence: CASSYKPGLAGVEQYF. The chain joins TRBV6-2 or TRBV6-3 to TRBJ2-7, with 14 bases matching TRBD2. After removal of 2 bases from V and 6 bases from J, the junction contained 6 bases not matched to a gene. Germline V gene lookup returns CDR1 MNHEY and CDR2 SVGEGT. This CDR3 contains 16 residues.

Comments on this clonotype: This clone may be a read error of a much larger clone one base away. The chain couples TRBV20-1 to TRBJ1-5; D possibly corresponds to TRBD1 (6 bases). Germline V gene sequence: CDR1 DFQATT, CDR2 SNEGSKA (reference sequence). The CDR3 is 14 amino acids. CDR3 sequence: CSALAGARNQPRHF. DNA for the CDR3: TGCAGTGCCCTAGCGGGGGCGCGGAATCAGCCCCGGCATTTT.

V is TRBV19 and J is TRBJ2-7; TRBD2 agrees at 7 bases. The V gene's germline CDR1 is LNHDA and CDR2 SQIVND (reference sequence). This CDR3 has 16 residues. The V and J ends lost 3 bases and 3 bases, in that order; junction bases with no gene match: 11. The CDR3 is CASSMASGKVYYEQYF. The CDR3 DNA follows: TGTGCCAGTAGTATGGCCAGCGGGAAGGTTTACTACGAGCAGTACTTC.

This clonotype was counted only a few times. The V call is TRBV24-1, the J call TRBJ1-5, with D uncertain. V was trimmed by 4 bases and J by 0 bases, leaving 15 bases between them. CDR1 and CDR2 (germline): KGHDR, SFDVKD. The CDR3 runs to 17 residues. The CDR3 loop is CATSEGRGLSSNQPQHF. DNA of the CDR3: TGTGCCACCAGTGAAGGTCGGGGATTGAGTAGCAATCAGCCCCAGCATTTT.

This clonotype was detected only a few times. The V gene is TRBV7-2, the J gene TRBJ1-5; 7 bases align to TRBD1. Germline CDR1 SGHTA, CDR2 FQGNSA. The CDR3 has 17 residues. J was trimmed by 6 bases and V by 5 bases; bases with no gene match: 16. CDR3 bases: TGTGCCAGCAGCCACAACTACAGGGGAACGGAAAGTCAGCCCCAGCATTTT. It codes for CASSHNYRGTESQPQHF.

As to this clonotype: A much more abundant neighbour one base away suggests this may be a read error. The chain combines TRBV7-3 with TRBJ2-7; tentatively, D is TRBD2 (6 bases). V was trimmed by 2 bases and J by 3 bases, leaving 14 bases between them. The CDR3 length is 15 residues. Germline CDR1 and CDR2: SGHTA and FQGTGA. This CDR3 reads CASSLSGGIGYEQYF. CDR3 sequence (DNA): TGTGCCAGCAGCTTATCCGGCGGGATTGGCTACGAGCAGTACTTC.

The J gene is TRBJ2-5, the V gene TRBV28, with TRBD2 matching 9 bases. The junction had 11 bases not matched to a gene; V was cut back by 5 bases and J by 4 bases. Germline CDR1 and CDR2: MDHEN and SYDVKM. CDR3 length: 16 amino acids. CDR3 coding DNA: TGTGCCAGCAGTCTGCTTAGTAGCGGGAGTTTAGAGACCCAGTACTTC. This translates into CASSLLSSGSLETQYF. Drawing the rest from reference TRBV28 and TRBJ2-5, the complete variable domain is DVKVTQSSRYLVKRTGEKVFLECVQDMDHENMFWYRQDPGLGLRLIYFSYDVKMKEKGDIPEGYSVSREKKERFSLILESASTNQTSMYLCASSLLSSGSLETQYFGPGTRLLVL.

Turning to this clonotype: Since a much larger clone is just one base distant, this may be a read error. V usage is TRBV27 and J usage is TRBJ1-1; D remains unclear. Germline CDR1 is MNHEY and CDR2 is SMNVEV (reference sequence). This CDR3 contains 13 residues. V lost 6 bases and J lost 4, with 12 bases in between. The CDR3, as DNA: TGTGCCAGCAGCATGAGGGAGGGCACTGAAGCTTTCTTT. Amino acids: CASSMREGTEAFF.

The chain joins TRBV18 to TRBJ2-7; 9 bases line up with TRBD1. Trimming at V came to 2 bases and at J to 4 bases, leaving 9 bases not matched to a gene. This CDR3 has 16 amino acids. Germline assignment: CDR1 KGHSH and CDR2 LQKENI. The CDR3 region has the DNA TGTGCCAGCTCACCAGCCGAGGGACAGGGAAGGTACGAGCAGTACTTC. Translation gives CASSPAEGQGRYEQYF.

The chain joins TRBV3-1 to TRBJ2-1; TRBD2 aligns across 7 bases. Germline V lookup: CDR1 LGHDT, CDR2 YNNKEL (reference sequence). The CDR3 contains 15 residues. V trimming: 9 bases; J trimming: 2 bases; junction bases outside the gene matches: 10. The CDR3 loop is CARLGGLTTYNEQFF. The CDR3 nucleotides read TGTGCCAGGTTGGGGGGGTTAACCACCTACAATGAGCAGTTCTTC.

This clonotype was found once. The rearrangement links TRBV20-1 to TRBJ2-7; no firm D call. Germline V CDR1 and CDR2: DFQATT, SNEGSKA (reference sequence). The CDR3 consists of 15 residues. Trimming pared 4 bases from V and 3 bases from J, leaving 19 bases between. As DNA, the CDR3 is TGCAGTGCTACCCTCTTCCTAGGGAATGTCTACGAGCAGTACTTC. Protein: CSATLFLGNVYEQYF.

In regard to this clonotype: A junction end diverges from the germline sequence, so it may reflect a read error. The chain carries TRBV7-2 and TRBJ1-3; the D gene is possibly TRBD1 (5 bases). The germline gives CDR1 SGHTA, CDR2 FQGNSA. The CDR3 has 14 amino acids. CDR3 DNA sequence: TGTTCCAGCAGCTCGAGGGGCTCAGGAAACACCATATATTTT. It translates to CSSSSRGSGNTIYF.

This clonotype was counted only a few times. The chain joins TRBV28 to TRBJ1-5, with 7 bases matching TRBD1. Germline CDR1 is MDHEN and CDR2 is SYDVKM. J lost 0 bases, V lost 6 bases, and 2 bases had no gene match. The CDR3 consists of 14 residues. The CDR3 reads CASRDRTSNQPQHF. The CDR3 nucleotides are TGTGCCAGCAGGGACAGGACTAGCAATCAGCCCCAGCATTTT.

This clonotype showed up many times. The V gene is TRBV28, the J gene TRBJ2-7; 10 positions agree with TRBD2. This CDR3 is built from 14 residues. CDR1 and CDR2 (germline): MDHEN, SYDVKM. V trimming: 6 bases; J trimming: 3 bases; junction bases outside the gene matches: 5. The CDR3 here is CASRPSGSVYEQYF. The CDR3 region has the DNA TGTGCCAGCAGACCTAGCGGGAGCGTCTACGAGCAGTACTTC.

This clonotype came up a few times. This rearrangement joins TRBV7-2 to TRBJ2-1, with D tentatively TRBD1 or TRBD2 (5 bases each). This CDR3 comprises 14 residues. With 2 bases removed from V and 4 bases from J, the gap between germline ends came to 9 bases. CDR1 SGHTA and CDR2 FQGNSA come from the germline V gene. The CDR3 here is CASSLMGEYNEQFF. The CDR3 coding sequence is TGTGCCAGCAGCTTAATGGGGGAATACAATGAGCAGTTCTTC.

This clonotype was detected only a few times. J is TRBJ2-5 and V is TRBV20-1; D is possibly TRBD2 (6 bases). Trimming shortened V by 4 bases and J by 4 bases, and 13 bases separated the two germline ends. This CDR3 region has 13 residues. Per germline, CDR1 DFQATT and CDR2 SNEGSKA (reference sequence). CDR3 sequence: CSATGGAPETQYF. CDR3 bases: TGCAGTGCTACAGGCGGGGCCCCAGAGACCCAGTACTTC.

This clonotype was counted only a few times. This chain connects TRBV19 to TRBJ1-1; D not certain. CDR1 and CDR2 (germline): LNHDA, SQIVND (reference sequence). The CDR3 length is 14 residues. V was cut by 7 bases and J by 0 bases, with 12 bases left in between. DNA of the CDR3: TGTGCCAGTACTAGGAGTACTATGAACACTGAAGCTTTCTTT. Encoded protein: CASTRSTMNTEAFF. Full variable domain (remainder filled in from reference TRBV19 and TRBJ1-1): DGGITQSPKYLFRKEGQNVTLSCEQNLNHDAMYWYRQDPGQGLRLIYYSQIVNDFQKGDIAEGYSVSREKKESFPLTVTSAQKNPTAFYLCASTRSTMNTEAFFGQGTRLTVV.

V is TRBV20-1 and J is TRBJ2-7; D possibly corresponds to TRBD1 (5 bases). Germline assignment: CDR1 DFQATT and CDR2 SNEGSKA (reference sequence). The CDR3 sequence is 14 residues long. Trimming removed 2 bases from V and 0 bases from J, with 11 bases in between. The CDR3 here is CSARTYRYSYEQYF. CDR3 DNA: TGCAGTGCTAGAACGTACAGGTACTCCTACGAGCAGTACTTC.

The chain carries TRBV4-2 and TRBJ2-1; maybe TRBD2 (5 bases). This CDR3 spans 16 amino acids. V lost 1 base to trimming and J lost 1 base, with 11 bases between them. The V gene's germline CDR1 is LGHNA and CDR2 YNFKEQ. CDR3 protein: CASSQVGKGSYNEQFF. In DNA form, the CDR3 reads TGTGCCAGCAGCCAAGTCGGGAAAGGGTCCTACAATGAGCAGTTCTTC.